The text below deals with one TCR beta chain. This entry comes from a study of CDR3 diversity in severe acne. The CDR3 totals 14 residues. Germline V gene data show CDR1 as SEHNR and CDR2 as FQNEAQ (reference sequence). Trimming cost V 1 base and J 4 bases, with 10 bases left between them. TCRdb re-called the PCR reads through MiXCR, storing one row per CDR3 protein. The sample shows approximately 77,000 distinct CDR3 sequences, 45% to 55% of them seen only once. The TCR was taken from a male donor with severe acne vulgaris. The sample taken for sequencing was blood. The V gene is TRBV7-9, the J gene TRBJ1-1; D not certain. The CDR3 spells CASSLELDPTEAFF. Written as DNA, the CDR3 is TGTGCCAGCAGCTTAGAGTTAGACCCCACTGAAGCTTTCTTT.